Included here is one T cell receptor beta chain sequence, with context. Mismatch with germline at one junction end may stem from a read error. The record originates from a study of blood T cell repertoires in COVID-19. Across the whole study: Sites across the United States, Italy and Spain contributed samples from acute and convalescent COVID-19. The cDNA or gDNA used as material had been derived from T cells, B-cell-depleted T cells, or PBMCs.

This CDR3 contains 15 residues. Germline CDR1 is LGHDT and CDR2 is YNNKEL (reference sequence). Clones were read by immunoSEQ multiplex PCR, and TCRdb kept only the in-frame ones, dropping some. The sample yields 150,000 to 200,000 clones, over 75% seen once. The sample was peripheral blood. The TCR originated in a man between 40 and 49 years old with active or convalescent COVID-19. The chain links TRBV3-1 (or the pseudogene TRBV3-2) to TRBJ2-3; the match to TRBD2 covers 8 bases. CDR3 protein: CAGSQVGTRTDTQYF. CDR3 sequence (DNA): TGTGCCGGCAGCCAAGTAGGGACTAGAACAGATACGCAGTATTTT.